The 12 T cell receptor beta chains given below trace back to one sample, sequenced in a study of blood T cell repertoires in COVID-19. TCRdb keeps only in-frame clones here, not all; method: immunoSEQ multiplex PCR. The repertoire includes 150,000 to 250,000 clones, roughly 79% of them detected once, and 6.9% sits in the top ten. Input material: peripheral blood. The origin of the receptors is a human donor with acute or convalescent COVID-19. The donor label of this sample is uncertain.

Written as DNA, the CDR3 is TGTGCCAGCAGCTTGGGCGGGGCGAACACCGGGGAGCTGTTTTTT. This translates into CASSLGGANTGELFF. The chain couples TRBV7-3 to TRBJ2-2, with D tentatively TRBD2 (6 bases). The ends were cut back, 3 bases at V and 0 bases at J, with 8 bases in the middle. This CDR3 has 15 residues. Germline values: CDR1 SGHTA, CDR2 FQGTGA. Full variable domain (missing parts from reference TRBV7-3 and TRBJ2-2): GAGVSQTPSNKVTEKGKYVELRCDPISGHTALYWYRQSLGQGPEFLIYFQGTGAADDSGLPNDRFFAVRPEGSVSTLKIQRTERGDSAVYLCASSLGGANTGELFFGEGSRLTVL.

The chain links TRBV28 to TRBJ2-3, with D possibly TRBD2 on 7 matching bases. Trimming shortened V by 6 bases and J by 3 bases, and 16 bases separated the two germline ends. The CDR3 totals 15 residues. Per germline, CDR1 MDHEN and CDR2 SYDVKM. The CDR3 spells CASSKGEGLTDTQYF. DNA for the CDR3: TGTGCCAGCAGCAAGGGGGAGGGCCTTACAGATACGCAGTATTTT.

The chain couples TRBV23-1 to TRBJ2-7, with D hard to call. TRBV23-1 is an ORF, and what it does is uncertain. This CDR3 region has 13 residues. Between the trimmed V and J ends, which lost 6 bases and 5 bases, there was a span of 14 bases. CDR3 in amino acids: CASSPRSHHEQYF. The DNA of the CDR3 is TGCGCCAGCAGCCCAAGATCACACCACGAGCAGTACTTC.

This clone has more than one count but fewer than ten. This chain links TRBV9 with TRBJ2-7; TRBD2 matches 8 bases. Germline V CDR1 and CDR2: SGDLS, YYNGEE. Unmatched junction bases numbered 11, after V lost 4 bases and J lost 5 bases. This CDR3 is 15 amino acids long. CDR3 residues: CASSLSGTSPNEQYF. In DNA form, the CDR3 reads TGTGCCAGCAGCCTTAGCGGGACAAGCCCCAACGAGCAGTACTTC.

This clone was seen just once. The chain combines TRBV5-1 with TRBJ2-3, with 7 bases aligning to TRBD2. Germline-derived CDR1 and CDR2 are SGHRS and YFSETQ. The CDR3 is 13 amino acids. V lost 7 bases, J lost 1 base, and 3 bases stayed unmatched. The CDR3 loop is CASVAGGTDTQYF. DNA for the CDR3: TGCGCCAGCGTGGCGGGAGGCACAGATACGCAGTATTTT.

The sample holds many counts of this clone. The V gene is TRBV10-3, the J gene TRBJ1-1; tentative D call: TRBD1 (5 bases). This CDR3 contains 14 residues. Germline V gene sequence: CDR1 ENHRY, CDR2 SYGVKD. V was shortened by 5 bases and J by 0 bases, with 10 bases between the two germline ends. CDR3 loop: CAISPQVLNTEAFF. The CDR3 DNA follows: TGTGCCATCAGTCCACAGGTACTGAACACTGAAGCTTTCTTT.

As for this clone: Other DNA sequences in the sample encode the same CDR3. The V and J genes are TRBV12-3 or TRBV12-4 and TRBJ1-6, with D hard to call. The germline V and J ends were trimmed by 5 bases and 4 bases, with 3 bases remaining between them. The length of the CDR3 is 12 residues. The CDR3 nucleotides are TGTGCCAGCAGTCGGTATAATTCACCCCTCCACTTT. Amino acid sequence: CASSRYNSPLHF.

The J gene is TRBJ2-1, the V gene TRBV6-5, with 14 bases fitting TRBD2. CDR3 length: 15 residues. Losses at the gene ends were 8 bases for V and 8 bases for J; bases not matched to a gene: 8. Germline V gene sequence: CDR1 MNHEY, CDR2 SVGAGI. The CDR3 region has the DNA TGTGCCAGCCGGGGGGGGACTAGCGGGAGTGATGAGCAGTTCTTC. Encoded protein: CASRGGTSGSDEQFF.

The chain couples TRBV5-1 to TRBJ2-5; 11 bases line up with TRBD2. There are 18 residues in the CDR3. Looked up from germline, CDR1 is SGHRS and CDR2 is YFSETQ. Trimming removed 1 base from V and 0 bases from J; junction bases left unmatched: 8. The CDR3: CASSLPGLAGGYQETQYF. The DNA for the CDR3 is TGCGCCAGCAGCTTGCCCGGACTAGCGGGCGGTTACCAAGAGACCCAGTACTTC.

The V gene is TRBV21-1, the J gene TRBJ1-3. TRBV21-1 is a documented pseudogene. The CDR3 runs to 15 residues. This CDR3 reads CASSKRRDSGNTIYF. In DNA, the CDR3 is TGTGCCAGCAGCAAACGACGGGACTCTGGAAACACCATATATTTT.

The chain recombines TRBV19 with TRBJ1-6; no firm D call. The CDR3 extends over 14 amino acids. Germline CDR1 LNHDA, CDR2 SQIVND (reference sequence). The V and J ends lost 3 bases and 7 bases respectively, with 10 bases between them. For the CDR3, the DNA is TGTGCCAGTAGTATGGAGACGGTAAATTCACCCCTCCACTTT. Its protein is CASSMETVNSPLHF.

The chain carries TRBV18 and TRBJ2-7, with D possibly being TRBD1 (5 bases). The CDR3 extends over 13 amino acids. V gave up 5 bases and J gave up 6 bases, with 14 bases separating them. The germline V gene encodes CDR1 KGHSH and CDR2 LQKENI. In DNA, the CDR3 is TGTGCCAGCTCATCCAAGGACAAGGCCGAGCAGTACTTC. This encodes CASSSKDKAEQYF.